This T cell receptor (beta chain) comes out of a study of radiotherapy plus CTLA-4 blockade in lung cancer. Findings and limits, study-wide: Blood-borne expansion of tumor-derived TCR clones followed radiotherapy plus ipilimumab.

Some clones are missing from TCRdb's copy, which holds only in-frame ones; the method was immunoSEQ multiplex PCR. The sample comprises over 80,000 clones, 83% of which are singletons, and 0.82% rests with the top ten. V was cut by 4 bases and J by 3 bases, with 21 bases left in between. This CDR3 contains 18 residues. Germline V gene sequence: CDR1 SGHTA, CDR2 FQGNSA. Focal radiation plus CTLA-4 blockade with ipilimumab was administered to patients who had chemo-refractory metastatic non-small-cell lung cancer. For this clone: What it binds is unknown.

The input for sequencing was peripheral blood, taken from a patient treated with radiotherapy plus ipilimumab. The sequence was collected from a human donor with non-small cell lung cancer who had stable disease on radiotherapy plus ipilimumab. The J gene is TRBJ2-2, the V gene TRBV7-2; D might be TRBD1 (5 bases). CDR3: CASSSHGRGFSDTGELFF. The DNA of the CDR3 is TGTGCCAGCAGCTCACACGGAAGGGGTTTTTCCGACACCGGGGAGCTGTTTTTT.